This passage covers 2 T cell receptor beta chains from one sample sequenced in a study of blood T cell repertoires in COVID-19. The assay was immunoSEQ multiplex PCR, and TCRdb's table has in-frame clones only and misses some. The profile shows fewer than 95,000 clones, around 89% of them singletons. Specimen: peripheral blood. The receptors originated from a middle-aged man with acute or convalescent COVID-19.

The chain carries TRBV12-5 and TRBJ2-5, with 7 bases lining up with TRBD2. Germline V gene sequence: CDR1 LGHNT, CDR2 FRNRAP. The J segment lost 2 bases and the V segment lost 7 bases, leaving 4 bases of the junction unmatched. The CDR3 extends over 13 amino acids. The CDR3 here is CASAPAGQETQYF. As DNA, the CDR3 is TGTGCTAGTGCCCCAGCGGGGCAAGAGACCCAGTACTTC.

The chain combines TRBV27 with TRBJ1-5, with D perhaps TRBD1 (5 bases). Trimming shortened V by 6 bases and J by 4 bases, and 19 bases separated the two germline ends. This CDR3 is 16 amino acids long. CDR1 and CDR2 from the germline V gene are MNHEY and SMNVEV (reference sequence). This CDR3 reads CASSLFFVGGNQPQHF. Written as DNA, the CDR3 is TGTGCCAGCAGCCTTTTTTTCGTGGGGGGTAATCAGCCCCAGCATTTT.